This entry describes one T cell receptor beta chain. Everyone who donated was a Caucasian adult who lived in Nashville, Tennessee. The sample belongs to a study of shared clonotypes between healthy human individuals. In replicate PCRs of sorted subsets, about 200 ng DNA, tens of thousands of T cell genomes, was used. The repertoire was sequenced with immunoSEQ multiplex PCR; TCRdb's copy has only in-frame clones and lacks some. In the table there are some 1.5 million clones, around 97% of which are singletons. This CDR3 spans 14 amino acids. With 5 bases removed from V and 5 bases from J, the gap between germline ends came to 13 bases. Looked up from germline, CDR1 is SGHTA and CDR2 is FQGTGA.

V usage is TRBV7-3 and J usage is TRBJ2-1; possible D gene TRBD2, 5 bases. The sequencing sample was made of naive CD4+ T cells sorted from blood. Specified subset: CD45RA+ positively selected. This TCR was recovered from a man aged 25 to 45 in good health. CDR3 DNA sequence: TGTGCCAGCAGCAAAACACGGGATGACAATGAGCAGTTCTTC. Protein: CASSKTRDDNEQFF. The full variable domain, in which reference TRBV7-3 and TRBJ2-1 provide the parts outside the CDR3, is GAGVSQTPSNKVTEKGKYVELRCDPISGHTALYWYRQSLGQGPEFLIYFQGTGAADDSGLPNDRFFAVRPEGSVSTLKIQRTERGDSAVYLCASSKTRDDNEQFFGPGTRLTVL.